This TCR beta chain stems from a study of T-cell memory formation after mild COVID-19 (dated by TCRdb to 2020 to 2023). With respect to the entire study: TCR sequence clusters from the two donors were largely donor specific. The cohort was made up of two young adult volunteers, one female and one male, who were previously healthy. In a couple of donors, T-cell clones that expanded and contracted after mild COVID-19 were followed by sequencing TCRalpha and TCRbeta repertoires longitudinally.

The table lists this clonotype with many counts. The clone's antigen remains unknown. Base-call qualities are not available, and no considerably larger clone is one nucleotide away. Sequencing took place on an Illumina NovaSeq 6000. TCRalpha and TCRbeta cDNA libraries were built by 5'RACE with constant-segment primers, adding sample barcodes and unique molecular identifiers. RNA was extracted from every sample with Trizol reagent. Amplification of the libraries took two PCR steps, and the second step added a second sample barcode plus Illumina TruSeq adapters. Libraries were sequenced on an Illumina NovaSeq with 2 x 150 bp paired-end reads. The paper's processing steps were these. Demultiplexing of reads and collapsing into UMI-guided consensus sequences were performed with migec v1.2.7. Using mixcr v2.1.11, the UMI consensuses were aligned to TRA and TRB V and J templates and assembled into clonotypes. A clonotype was counted as expanded or contracted only if both edgeR and NoisET called the change significant, with noise models trained on biological replicates. For edgeR calls, the thresholds were a false discovery rate-adjusted p below 0.01 and a log2 fold-change of 1. As an exploratory analysis of dynamics, max-normalized trajectories of the 1000 most abundant clonotypes were examined with PCA combined with hierarchical clustering. The CD4 or CD8 phenotype of responding clones was assigned using the separately sequenced CD4+ and CD8+ repertoires. TCRdb ran its own pipeline on the public reads, namely fastp trimming at Q25 and MiXCR clone calling, and kept in-frame beta chains. Each entry is one CDR3 protein sequence, shown with its most common DNA and genes. The V and J calls shown here were made by TCRdb, not taken from the authors' results. The sample table contains 200,000 to 250,000 distinct CDR3 sequences; only one count was recorded for roughly 10% of them. The ten largest account for roughly 3.2% of the sample.

Summary of the overall study and its limitations: From day 15 to 85, contracting clones showed balanced CD4/CD8 phenotypes, whereas a second wave of clones that expanded from day 15 to 37 leaned towards CD4+. Only a couple of mild cases were covered by the study, and larger cohorts that include severe cases with pre-infection samples were considered necessary. Some responding clones were found in pre-infection memory, which suggests that pre-existing cross-reactive memory T cells took part in the SARS-CoV-2 response. Contracting CD4+ clones appeared mostly in the CM and EM memory subsets, whereas CD8+ clones were enriched in EMRA. Whether the second-wave clones peaking on day 37 were SARS-CoV-2 specific was not confirmed.

PBMCs were isolated by Ficoll-Paque density gradient centrifugation. The sample taken for sequencing was PBMCs or a T cell subset sorted from them (not recorded which). The clonotype comes from a man between 18 and 29 years old who had mild COVID-19 (a few samples of this study predate the infection). The sample titles of this study are shuffled in the database, so cell type and time point are left out; the donor was told from shared clones.

The DNA is TGTGCCAGCAGTTACACGGGGAAGGCCAAAAACATTCAGTACTTC. It translates to CASSYTGKAKNIQYF. The rearrangement joined TRBV6-5 to TRBJ2-4; TRBD2 is a possible D gene, resting on 5 matching bases. CDR1 and CDR2 (MNHEY, SVGAGI) derive from the germline V gene. Between the V and J ends, shortened by 2 bases and 1 base respectively, the junction contains 9 bases. The CDR3 sequence holds 15 residues, the cysteine and phenylalanine included. The kept DNA is CDR3 alone, 45 bases in frame from the first base.